Presented here are 19 T cell receptor beta chains from one specimen sequenced in a study of blood T cell repertoires in COVID-19. Profiling relied on immunoSEQ multiplex PCR, and the TCRdb table lists in-frame clones only, not all of them. Among more than 150,000 clones listed, more than 80% were seen once. The specimen sequenced was peripheral blood. The receptor source for this set is a human donor in a cohort sampled during active COVID-19.

The chain joins TRBV5-1 to TRBJ2-7; TRBD2 agrees at 16 bases. Germline V gives CDR1 SGHRS, CDR2 YFSETQ. V trimming: 4 bases; J trimming: 3 bases; junction bases outside the gene matches: 4. The CDR3 has 16 amino acids. Written as DNA, the CDR3 is TGCGCCAGCAGCCACGGGACTAGCGGGGGGGACTACGAGCAGTACTTC. Translated, it gives CASSHGTSGGDYEQYF.

This rearrangement joins TRBV18 to TRBJ1-2; possibly TRBD1 for D (6 bases). The V end was cut by 1 base, the J end by 3 bases, with 12 bases between. Germline V gene lookup returns CDR1 KGHSH and CDR2 LQKENI. This CDR3 region has 15 residues. The chain's CDR3 is CASSPRQGGDYGYTF. The CDR3 DNA is TGTGCCAGCTCACCACGGCAAGGGGGGGACTATGGCTACACCTTC.

V gene TRBV27 combines with J gene TRBJ2-2, with D perhaps matching TRBD1 (6 bases). CDR1 is MNHEY and CDR2 is SMNVEV in the germline V gene (reference sequence). With 3 bases removed from V and 1 base from J, the gap between germline ends came to 9 bases. The CDR3 is 15 amino acids. CDR3 nucleotide sequence: TGTGCCAGCAGTTTCCAGACAGGGAACACCGGGGAGCTGTTTTTT. Protein: CASSFQTGNTGELFF.

This chain links TRBV6-5 with TRBJ2-1, with unresolved D. V lost 7 bases and J lost 2, with 6 bases in between. Germline V CDR1 and CDR2: MNHEY, SVGAGI. This CDR3 spans 12 amino acids. The CDR3 DNA reads as TGTGCCAGCATGAGCCCCTACAATGAGCAGTTCTTC. Translated: CASMSPYNEQFF.

The chain recombines TRBV29-1 with TRBJ2-6; the D gene is possibly TRBD1 (5 bases). V gave up 4 bases and J gave up 3 bases, with 7 bases separating them. Germline V lookup: CDR1 SQVTM, CDR2 ANQGSEA. The CDR3 consists of 13 residues. DNA of the CDR3: TGCAGCGTTGCAGGGATTGGGGCCAACGTCCTGACTTTC. Translation gives CSVAGIGANVLTF. Looking up the rest from reference TRBV29-1 and TRBJ2-6 gives the full variable domain: SAVISQKPSRDICQRGTSLTIQCQVDSQVTMMFWYRQQPGQSLTLIATANQGSEATYESGFVIDKFPISRPNLTFSTLTVSNMSPEDSSIYLCSVAGIGANVLTFGAGSRLTVL.

This chain links TRBV15 with TRBJ1-1, with a possible D match to TRBD1 (6 bases). This CDR3 has 18 residues. The germline V and J ends were trimmed by 3 bases and 3 bases, with 23 bases remaining between them. From germline, CDR1 is LNHNV and CDR2 YYDKDF (reference sequence). The CDR3 spells CATSSRDNPPVADTEAFF. The CDR3 nucleotides read TGTGCCACCAGCAGCCGGGACAATCCCCCTGTTGCGGACACTGAAGCTTTCTTT.

The chain combines TRBV19 with TRBJ1-4; a weak D match, TRBD1 (6 bases). Looked up from germline, CDR1 is LNHDA and CDR2 is SQIVND (reference sequence). V lost 2 bases, J lost 4 bases, and 17 bases lay in between. This CDR3 is built from 17 residues. The CDR3 DNA reads TGTGCCAGTAGTATATCCCACAGGACAGTTGGTAATGAAAAACTGTTTTTT. Its translation: CASSISHRTVGNEKLFF. Full variable domain (remainder filled in from reference TRBV19 and TRBJ1-4): DGGITQSPKYLFRKEGQNVTLSCEQNLNHDAMYWYRQDPGQGLRLIYYSQIVNDFQKGDIAEGYSVSREKKESFPLTVTSAQKNPTAFYLCASSISHRTVGNEKLFFGSGTQLSVL.

This chain joins TRBV5-1 and TRBJ1-6; D gene ambiguous. The germline CDR1 and CDR2 sequences are SGHRS and YFSETQ. Trimming removed 2 bases from V and 7 bases from J, with 13 bases in between. The CDR3 has 15 amino acids. This CDR3 reads CASSLSTLQNSPLHF. In nucleotides, the CDR3 is TGCGCCAGCAGCTTAAGTACTCTCCAAAATTCACCCCTCCACTTT.

This clone was observed a handful of times. The chain has TRBV11-3 and TRBJ2-1; 12 bases align to TRBD2. The junction had 4 bases not matched to a gene; V was cut back by 3 bases and J by 7 bases. CDR1 is SGHNT, CDR2 YENEEA, per germline. The CDR3 contains 15 residues. The CDR3 reads CASSLGLAGWNEQFF. Here the CDR3 DNA reads TGTGCCAGCAGCTTGGGACTAGCGGGTTGGAATGAGCAGTTCTTC.

The CDR3 loop reads CTSSQGGTGTNEKLFF. The DNA of the CDR3 is TGCACCAGCAGCCAGGGTGGGACAGGGACTAATGAAAAACTGTTTTTT. The chain employs TRBV1 and TRBJ1-4; TRBD1 is taken as the D call from the table, unchecked against the DNA. TRBV1 is termed a pseudogene. The CDR3 loop spans 16 amino acids.

In DNA form, the CDR3 reads TGTGCCAGCAGTGAACGGACTAGGACCACTGAAGCTTTCTTT. Protein product: CASSERTRTTEAFF. The V call is TRBV2, the J call TRBJ1-1; D not resolved. V gave up 2 bases and J gave up 4 bases, with 11 bases separating them. This CDR3 has 14 amino acids. Germline loops: CDR1 SNHLY, CDR2 FYNNEI.

The chain joins TRBV11-2 to TRBJ2-1, with TRBD1 matching 7 bases. The length of the CDR3 is 14 residues. V lost 4 bases, J lost 3 bases, and 3 bases stayed unmatched. Germline V gene sequence: CDR1 SGHAT, CDR2 FQNNGV. CDR3 DNA sequence: TGTGCCAGCAGCTCGGACAGGTACTACAATGAGCAGTTCTTC. Encoded protein: CASSSDRYYNEQFF.

This chain links TRBV4-2 with TRBJ2-3, with TRBD2 matching over 11 bases. Germline-derived CDR1 and CDR2 are LGHNA and YNFKEQ. The CDR3 has 18 residues. The V segment lost 0 bases and the J segment 5 bases; nucleotides outside the gene matches: 10. The CDR3 DNA sequence: TGTGCCAGCAGCCAAGATCCCCTTAGCGGGGGGGCCGGAGATACGCAGTATTTT. Protein product: CASSQDPLSGGAGDTQYF.

The chain recombines TRBV11-3 with TRBJ1-1, with D maybe TRBD1 (5 bases). Germline loops: CDR1 SGHNT, CDR2 YENEEA. V was clipped by 0 bases and J by 6 bases, with 8 bases between them. The CDR3 spans 13 residues. Here the CDR3 DNA reads TGTGCCAGCAGCTTAGAGGGGGGGTCTGAAGCTTTCTTT. Translated: CASSLEGGSEAFF. The variable domain in full, completed from reference TRBV11-3 and TRBJ1-1, reads EAGVVQSPRYKIIEKKQPVAFWCNPISGHNTLYWYLQNLGQGPELLIRYENEEAVDDSQLPKDRFSAERLKGVDSTLKIQPAELGDSAVYLCASSLEGGSEAFFGQGTRLTVV.

The genes are TRBV5-1 and TRBJ1-5; D is unresolved. This CDR3 region has 15 residues. The V gene lost 0 bases and the J gene lost 0 bases, with 7 bases spanning the gap. Germline values: CDR1 SGHRS, CDR2 YFSETQ. CDR3 DNA sequence: TGCGCCAGCAGCTTGGCAGGTATTAGCAATCAGCCCCAGCATTTT. It is translated as CASSLAGISNQPQHF.

This clone was observed a few times. J is TRBJ1-3 and V is TRBV6-5; D unresolved. V was clipped by 6 bases and J by 0 bases, with 12 bases between them. The CDR3 extends over 15 amino acids. CDR1 and CDR2 from the germline V gene are MNHEY and SVGAGI. DNA of the CDR3: TGTGCCAGCAGCCTCAACATATTCTCTGGAAACACCATATATTTT. The encoded protein is CASSLNIFSGNTIYF.

The rearrangement uses TRBV29-1 and TRBJ1-4, with D perhaps matching TRBD1 (5 bases). This CDR3 contains 13 residues. V lost 7 bases and J lost 7, with 16 bases in between. Germline assignment: CDR1 SQVTM and CDR2 ANQGSEA. The CDR3: CSAEGRGGEKLFF. CDR3 DNA sequence: TGCAGCGCCGAAGGCCGGGGGGGTGAAAAACTGTTTTTT.

The chain carries TRBV10-3 and TRBJ2-4, with unresolved D. V was clipped by 0 bases and J by 0 bases, with 3 bases between them. The CDR3 has 14 amino acids. Germline assignment: CDR1 ENHRY and CDR2 SYGVKD. CDR3 protein: CAISESIAKNIQYF. The CDR3 DNA reads TGTGCCATCAGTGAGTCTATAGCCAAAAACATTCAGTACTTC.

This chain uses TRBV12-3 or TRBV12-4 with TRBJ1-2; no definite D call. This CDR3 contains 13 residues. V was pared by 9 bases and J by 0 bases, with 11 bases between. The CDR3 bases are TGTGCCAGTGTACCAGGAACTAACTATGGCTACACCTTC. Translated, it gives CASVPGTNYGYTF.